The following is a T cell receptor beta chain sequence with its context. The germline gives CDR1 SGHTA, CDR2 FQGNSA. V lost 7 bases, J lost 3 bases, and 18 bases lay in between. The CDR3 consists of 15 residues. This specimen belongs to a study of blood T cell repertoires in COVID-19. Study at large: Sources were T cells, B-cell-depleted T cells, or PBMCs; the material itself was cDNA or gDNA.

Sequenced by immunoSEQ multiplex PCR; TCRdb stores in-frame clones only, minus some. The sample has around 120,000 clones; 71% are singletons. V gene TRBV7-2 combines with J gene TRBJ1-1; TRBD1 is a possible D gene (6 bases). Sample: peripheral blood. The source is a human donor with acute or convalescent COVID-19. The donor label of this sample is uncertain. CDR3 DNA: TGTGCCAGCACCCTGGCCGTGGGGGCGGACACTGAAGCTTTCTTT. Its translation is CASTLAVGADTEAFF. Full variable domain (rest looked up from reference TRBV7-2 and TRBJ1-1): GAGVSQSPSNKVTEKGKDVELRCDPISGHTALYWYRQSLGQGLEFLIYFQGNSAPDKSGLPSDRFSAERTGGSVSTLTIQRTQQEDSAVYLCASTLAVGADTEAFFGQGTRLTVV.